This entry is about one T cell receptor beta chain. In the authors' methods: Amplified reference gene primers provided the basis for estimating nucleated cell counts. The table came from immunoSEQ multiplex PCR; TCRdb's copy has only in-frame clones and leaves some out. The DNA gave D and trimming, while V, J and clone size come from that table. The sample consists of around 200,000 clones, 85% to 90% of them appearing once. The source of the sample is a study of blood T cell repertoires in COVID-19. At the level of the study: COVID-19 samples from acute and convalescent phases originated in the United States, Italy and Spain. PBMCs, B-cell-depleted T cells, or T cells were the source of the cDNA or gDNA that made up the material.

Sequencing was performed on peripheral blood. This clonotype was sampled from a man aged 55 to 70 who had recovered from COVID-19.

CDR3 loop: CASSVDRPNNEQFF. DNA of the CDR3: TGCGCCAGCAGCGTGGACAGGCCTAATAATGAGCAGTTCTTC. The chain is built from TRBV5-1 and TRBJ2-1; 7 positions match TRBD1. The junction had 8 bases not matched to a gene; V was cut back by 4 bases and J by 7 bases. There are 14 residues in the CDR3. In germline, CDR1 is SGHRS, CDR2 YFSETQ. Supplemented by reference TRBV5-1 and TRBJ2-1, the full variable domain reads KAGVTQTPRYLIKTRGQQVTLSCSPISGHRSVSWYQQTPGQGLQFLFEYFSETQRNKGNFPGRFSGRQFSNSRSEMNVSTLELGDSALYLCASSVDRPNNEQFFGPGTRLTVL.